The next 14 T cell receptor beta chains were all read from a single sample in a study of technical replicates of blood from a handful of donors. Sequencing used immunoSEQ multiplex PCR; TCRdb keeps in-frame clones, though not all of them. The profile shows about 76,000 clones, around 86% of them singletons. The sequenced sample was PBMCs. These receptors originate from a human donor in good health. Some clones in this sample may be carry-over from other donors' samples.

This clone was detected a few times. This chain's CDR3 is CASSQLAGGPPTQYF. As DNA, the CDR3 is TGTGCCAGCAGTCAACTAGCGGGAGGGCCTCCGACGCAGTATTTT. V is TRBV11-2 and J is TRBJ2-3, with TRBD2 matching 13 bases. This CDR3 has 15 amino acids. The V segment lost 6 bases and the J segment 9 bases; nucleotides outside the gene matches: 9. Germline-derived CDR1 and CDR2 are SGHAT and FQNNGV.

The V gene is TRBV7-2, the J gene TRBJ2-7; D unresolved. The CDR3 length is 11 residues. Germline loops: CDR1 SGHTA, CDR2 FQGNSA. V was cut by 1 base and J by 4 bases, with 2 bases left in between. CDR3 residues: CASSLVYEQYF. The CDR3 DNA is TGTGCCAGCAGCTTAGTATACGAGCAGTACTTC.

The chain is built from TRBV5-1 and TRBJ2-7, with D possibly matching TRBD1 (7 bases). This CDR3 is built from 14 residues. The germline V and J ends were trimmed by 3 bases and 3 bases, with 13 bases remaining between them. In germline, CDR1 is SGHRS, CDR2 YFSETQ. The CDR3 coding sequence is TGCGCCAGCAGCTCACCAGGGGGGAACTACGAGCAGTACTTC. Encoded protein: CASSSPGGNYEQYF. Full variable domain (rest looked up from reference TRBV5-1 and TRBJ2-7): KAGVTQTPRYLIKTRGQQVTLSCSPISGHRSVSWYQQTPGQGLQFLFEYFSETQRNKGNFPGRFSGRQFSNSRSEMNVSTLELGDSALYLCASSSPGGNYEQYFGPGTRLTVT.

The gene calls are TRBV7-2 and TRBJ2-7; D not certain. Germline V gene lookup returns CDR1 SGHTA and CDR2 FQGNSA. This CDR3 has 14 amino acids. Trimming shortened V by 1 base and J by 3 bases, and 10 bases separated the two germline ends. The CDR3 DNA reads TGTGCCAGCAGCTTAGGGTCGTTGAGCTACGAGCAGTACTTC. The encoded protein is CASSLGSLSYEQYF.

The gene calls are TRBV7-7 and TRBJ2-1; D is ambiguous. Germline values: CDR1 SSHAT, CDR2 FNYEAQ (reference sequence). The CDR3 is made up of 13 amino acids. Deletions cut 2 bases from V and 10 bases from J, with 12 bases between. CDR3 sequence reads: CASSLQTRTEQFF. As DNA, the CDR3 is TGTGCCAGCAGCTTACAGACTCGCACGGAGCAGTTCTTC.

This chain connects TRBV7-8 to TRBJ2-7; TRBD2 aligns across 11 bases. The V gene end was trimmed by 0 bases and the J gene end by 1 base; junction bases not matched to a gene: 5. The CDR3 is 17 residues long. Germline V gene sequence: CDR1 SGHVS, CDR2 FQNEAQ. CDR3 nucleotides: TGTGCCAGCAGCTTAGCGAAGACTAGCGGGGTATCCTACGAGCAGTACTTC. Its translation: CASSLAKTSGVSYEQYF.

The chain combines TRBV19 with TRBJ2-5; TRBD2 matches at 10 bases. The germline gives CDR1 LNHDA, CDR2 SQIVND (reference sequence). J lost 3 bases, V lost 5 bases, and 12 bases had no gene match. CDR3 size: 17 residues. The CDR3 here is CASSGSAGGPTEETQYF. DNA of the CDR3: TGTGCCAGTAGTGGGTCAGCGGGGGGGCCTACGGAAGAGACCCAGTACTTC.

The chain links TRBV2 to TRBJ2-1, with D perhaps TRBD2 (5 bases). This CDR3 comprises 12 residues. Germline V gene lookup returns CDR1 SNHLY and CDR2 FYNNEI. Trimming removed 0 bases from V and 12 bases from J, with 9 bases in between. The CDR3 is CASSEALARQFF. The CDR3 DNA is TGTGCCAGCAGTGAAGCGCTAGCCCGGCAGTTCTTC.

The CDR3 protein is CASRVWSSHRGLSGANVLTF. The CDR3 DNA reads as TGTGCCAGTAGGGTGTGGTCTTCGCACAGGGGTCTCTCTGGGGCCAACGTCCTGACTTTC. The chain uses TRBV19 and TRBJ2-6, with 7 bases that match TRBD1. Germline V gene sequence: CDR1 LNHDA, CDR2 SQIVND (reference sequence). The CDR3 length is 20 residues. V was pared by 6 bases and J by 0 bases, with 17 bases of the junction left unmatched.

The table lists this clone with a count of one. The chain uses TRBV21-1 and TRBJ2-5; no check of the table's D call, TRBD2, against the DNA was made. TRBV21-1 is a pseudogene. CDR3 size: 21 residues. The CDR3 sequence: CASSRPPLTSGETGAGETQYF. In DNA form, the CDR3 reads TGTGCCAGCAGCAGACCACCATTGACTAGCGGGGAGACAGGGGCCGGAGAGACCCAGTACTTC.

This chain joins TRBV5-8 and TRBJ2-2; TRBD2 matches at 11 bases. CDR1 and CDR2 from the germline V gene are SGHTS and YDEGEE. J lost 3 bases, V lost 3 bases, and 1 base had no gene match. The CDR3 is 15 amino acids. The CDR3 DNA reads TGTGCCAGCAGCTCACTAGCGGGAGACACCGGGGAGCTGTTTTTT. Translation: CASSSLAGDTGELFF.

The gene calls are TRBV19 and TRBJ2-1; possible D gene TRBD1, 6 bases. The CDR3 totals 14 residues. Germline V gene data show CDR1 as LNHDA and CDR2 as SQIVND (reference sequence). Deletions cut 5 bases from V and 9 bases from J, with 17 bases between. This CDR3 reads CASSLRTESGEQFF. CDR3 nucleotides: TGTGCCAGTAGTCTTCGGACAGAGTCTGGTGAGCAGTTCTTC.

The chain links TRBV27 to TRBJ1-6, with D possibly TRBD1 on 6 matching bases. CDR1 and CDR2 (germline): MNHEY, SMNVEV (reference sequence). The CDR3 is made up of 18 amino acids. Trimming shortened V by 3 bases and J by 0 bases, and 15 bases separated the two germline ends. DNA of the CDR3: TGTGCCAGCAGTTTCGCAGGGGCCAGTTTCTCCTATAATTCACCCCTCCACTTT. Amino acids: CASSFAGASFSYNSPLHF.

The V gene is TRBV11-2, the J gene TRBJ2-3; 12 nucleotides match TRBD1. The CDR3 loop spans 15 amino acids. With V trimmed by 5 bases and J by 3 bases, 3 bases remained unmatched. Germline V gene data show CDR1 as SGHAT and CDR2 as FQNNGV. The CDR3 sequence is CASSRDRGLTDTQYF. CDR3 sequence (DNA): TGTGCCAGCAGCCGGGACAGGGGGCTTACAGATACGCAGTATTTT.